This record concerns one TCR beta chain sequence. The CDR3 totals 11 residues. Trimming stripped 3 bases from V and 7 bases from J, with 9 bases between. Germline CDR1 reads SQVTM; CDR2 reads ANQGSEA. Method: immunoSEQ multiplex PCR; TCRdb's copy keeps in-frame clones and lacks some. The table shows approximately 150,000 clones, with approximately 90% occurring only once. The data are from a study of cytomegalovirus exposure and HLA in healthy donors. Study summary: In a later analysis, the roughly 120 validation repertoires were reported to have used the same platform as the approximately 700 first-cohort repertoires.

This clonotype was obtained from a young man in good health and CMV-seropositive. Sequencing input: PBMCs. The chain has TRBV29-1 and TRBJ1-2, with D maybe TRBD1 (6 bases). The CDR3 loop reads CSVETGAGYTF. The CDR3, as DNA: TGCAGCGTTGAGACAGGTGCTGGCTACACCTTC.